These 11 T cell receptor beta chains were all obtained from the same sample, sequenced in a study of control samples from healthy donors and cancer patients. The method was immunoSEQ multiplex PCR; TCRdb's version includes in-frame clones alone and lacks a portion of them. This repertoire shows about 120,000 clones, about 94% found once; its top ten account for about 2.5%. Sequencing was done on a sample of blood. The receptor source for this set is a man aged 25-45 years in good health.

Remarks on this clone: A junction boundary mismatches the germline segment, possibly from a read error. This rearrangement joins TRBV11-2 to TRBJ2-7; D perhaps matches TRBD1 (6 bases). Germline CDR1 and CDR2: SGHAT and FQNNGV. The CDR3 contains 12 residues. The DNA of the CDR3 is TGTGCCGGCAGCTCCTTACCGGGACAACAGTACTTC. Amino acids: CAGSSLPGQQYF.

The V and J genes are TRBV19 and TRBJ2-2; D tentatively reads TRBD1 or TRBD2 (6 bases each). The CDR3 loop spans 17 amino acids. Germline-derived CDR1 and CDR2 are LNHDA and SQIVND (reference sequence). Trimming took 4 bases from V and 0 from J, leaving 15 bases between them. This chain's CDR3 is CASSKIVGGPNTGELFF. In DNA form, the CDR3 reads TGTGCCAGTAGTAAAATCGTTGGGGGGCCGAACACCGGGGAGCTGTTTTTT.

The J gene is TRBJ2-6, the V gene TRBV2, with 7 bases that match TRBD1. Germline values: CDR1 SNHLY, CDR2 FYNNEI. The CDR3 loop spans 14 amino acids. The V and J ends lost 6 bases and 13 bases, in that order; junction bases with no gene match: 12. This CDR3 is CASSNMGQPGVLTF. The CDR3 DNA reads as TGTGCCAGCAGCAATATGGGACAGCCTGGAGTCCTGACTTTC. The full variable domain, its missing parts supplied by reference TRBV2 and TRBJ2-6, is EPEVTQTPSHQVTQMGQEVILRCVPISNHLYFYWYRQILGQKVEFLVSFYNNEISEKSEIFDDQFSVERPDGSNFTLKIRSTKLEDSAMYFCASSNMGQPGVLTFGAGSRLTVL.

The chain recombines TRBV9 with TRBJ1-3; 9 positions agree with TRBD1. CDR1 is SGDLS, CDR2 YYNGEE, per germline. Trimming removed 0 bases from V and 2 bases from J; junction bases left unmatched: 3. This CDR3 spans 16 amino acids. CDR3 in DNA: TGTGCCAGCAGCGTAGGGACAGGGGCTACTGGAAACACCATATATTTT. Translation gives CASSVGTGATGNTIYF.

J is TRBJ1-4 and V is TRBV19; D gene uncertain. Germline values: CDR1 LNHDA, CDR2 SQIVND (reference sequence). The V end lost 6 bases, the J end lost 0 bases, and 20 bases lay between the germline ends. The CDR3 runs 18 residues. CDR3 sequence: CASSLPDTPLSTNEKLFF. The DNA of the CDR3 is TGTGCCAGTAGCCTACCAGATACCCCGTTATCAACTAATGAAAAACTGTTTTTT.

V and J are TRBV12-3 or TRBV12-4 and TRBJ1-2; D unclear. This CDR3 has 13 amino acids. V lost 6 bases to trimming and J lost 5 bases, with 13 bases between them. The CDR3 sequence is CASSRRWAYGYTF. The DNA for the CDR3 is TGTGCCAGCAGCCGACGGTGGGCTTATGGCTACACCTTC.

The chain uses TRBV6-6 and TRBJ1-1; no definite D call. Germline V lookup: CDR1 MNHNY, CDR2 SVGAGI (reference sequence). The CDR3 is 13 amino acids. V gave up 5 bases and J gave up 0 bases, with 7 bases separating them. The CDR3, as DNA: TGTGCCAGCAGTCCTCGCATGAACACTGAAGCTTTCTTT. Its translation: CASSPRMNTEAFF.

CDR3 residues: CASSIQGANEQFF. CDR3 DNA sequence: TGTGCCAGTAGTATCCAGGGGGCCAATGAGCAGTTCTTC. The gene calls are TRBV19 and TRBJ2-1; 8 bases align to TRBD1. Germline CDR1 is LNHDA and CDR2 is SQIVND (reference sequence). The CDR3 is made up of 13 amino acids. Trimming removed 3 bases from V and 6 bases from J; junction bases left unmatched: 1.

The V and J genes are TRBV14 and TRBJ1-1; D gene uncertain. This CDR3 is built from 15 residues. Germline-derived CDR1 and CDR2 are SGHDN and FVKESK. Trimming left V 2 bases short and J 0 bases short, with 10 bases between. The CDR3 here is CASSQKGLMNTEAFF. The CDR3 DNA sequence: TGTGCCAGCAGCCAAAAAGGGCTCATGAACACTGAAGCTTTCTTT.

The rearrangement links TRBV4-1 to TRBJ2-5; TRBD2 matches at 10 bases. CDR3 size: 15 residues. Germline trimming cut 0 bases from V and 5 bases from J; bases unmatched to any gene: 3. The V gene's germline CDR1 is MGHRA and CDR2 YSYEKL. The CDR3 sequence is CASSQDGTSDETQYF. CDR3 nucleotides: TGCGCCAGCAGCCAAGACGGGACTAGCGATGAGACCCAGTACTTC.

The genes are TRBV30 and TRBJ2-3; 8 positions match TRBD2. CDR3 length: 15 residues. Germline CDR1 GTSNPN, CDR2 SVGIG (reference sequence). V lost 0 bases to trimming and J lost 4 bases; unmatched junction nucleotides: 6. CDR3: CAWSVWIAGSDTQYF. As DNA, the CDR3 is TGTGCCTGGAGTGTATGGATAGCGGGGTCAGATACGCAGTATTTT.